This T cell receptor beta chain was identified in a study of Ad26.COV2.S vaccination and SARS-CoV-2 variants. Looking at the study overall: Donor was in the COV1001 Ad26.COV2.S trial arm. Administration of Ad26.COV2.S was intramuscular, either once or twice 56 days apart.

About this clone itself: Antigen unknown.

Described treatment: over 15 received Ad26.COV2.S at low or high dose, single or two shots; several received placebo; per-sample allocation not given. All samples were drawn on day 63, counting from the first vaccine or placebo injection. Profiled with immunoSEQ multiplex PCR; TCRdb holds only in-frame clones, not every one. The table has 350,000 to 450,000 clones, roughly 85% seen once; the top ten hold roughly 3.3%. Notes on the study in general: After vaccination, reports described spike-specific CD8+ and CD4+ T cell responses as showing substantial breadth. Vaccine recipients surpassed placebo recipients in spike-specific TCR breadth.

This CDR3 has 15 residues. Germline CDR1 and CDR2: SGHNT and YYREEE (reference sequence). V was clipped by 5 bases and J by 6 bases; unmatched bases: 10. This specimen consisted of peripheral blood, obtained in a trial of Ad26.COV2.S vaccine versus placebo. The chain couples TRBV5-4 to TRBJ1-4, with 7 bases fitting TRBD1. This receptor was obtained from a person between 18 and 59 years old who received the Ad26.COV2.S COVID-19 vaccine or a placebo. The CDR3 DNA follows: TGTGCCAGCAGTACGGACAGGCGTCTCGATGAAAAACTGTTTTTT. Amino acid sequence: CASSTDRRLDEKLFF.